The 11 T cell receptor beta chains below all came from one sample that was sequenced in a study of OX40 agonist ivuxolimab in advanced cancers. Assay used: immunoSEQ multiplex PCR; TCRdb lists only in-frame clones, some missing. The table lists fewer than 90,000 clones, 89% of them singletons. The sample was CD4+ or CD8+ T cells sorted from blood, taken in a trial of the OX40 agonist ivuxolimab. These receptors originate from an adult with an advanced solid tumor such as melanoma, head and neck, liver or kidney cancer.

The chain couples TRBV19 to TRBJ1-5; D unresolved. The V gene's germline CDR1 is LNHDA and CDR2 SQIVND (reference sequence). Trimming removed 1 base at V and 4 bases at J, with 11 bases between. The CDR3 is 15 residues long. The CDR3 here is CASSIATNINQPQHF. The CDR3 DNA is TGTGCCAGTAGTATAGCGACAAATATTAATCAGCCCCAGCATTTT.

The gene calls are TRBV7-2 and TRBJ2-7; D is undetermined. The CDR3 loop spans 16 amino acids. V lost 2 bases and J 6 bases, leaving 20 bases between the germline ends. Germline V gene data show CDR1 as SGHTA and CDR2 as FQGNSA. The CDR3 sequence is CASSLTVGRRPSEQYF. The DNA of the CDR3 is TGTGCCAGCAGCTTAACCGTTGGACGCCGGCCTTCCGAGCAGTACTTC.

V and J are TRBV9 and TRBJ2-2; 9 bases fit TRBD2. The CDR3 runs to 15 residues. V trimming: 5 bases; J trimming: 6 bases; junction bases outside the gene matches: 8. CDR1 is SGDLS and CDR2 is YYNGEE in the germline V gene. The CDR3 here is CASRRSGSIPGELFF. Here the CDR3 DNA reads TGTGCCAGCAGGCGTAGCGGGAGCATACCCGGGGAGCTGTTTTTT.

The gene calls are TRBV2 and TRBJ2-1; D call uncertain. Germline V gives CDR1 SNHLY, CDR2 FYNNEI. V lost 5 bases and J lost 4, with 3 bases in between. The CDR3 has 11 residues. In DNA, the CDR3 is TGTGCCAGCAGTTCATACAATGAGCAGTTCTTC. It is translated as CASSSYNEQFF.

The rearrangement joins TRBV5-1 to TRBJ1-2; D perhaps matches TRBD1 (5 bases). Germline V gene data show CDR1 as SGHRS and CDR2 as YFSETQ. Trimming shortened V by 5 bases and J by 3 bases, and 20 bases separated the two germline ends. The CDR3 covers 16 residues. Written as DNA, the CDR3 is TGCGCCAGCAGTCCAGGGTCTGGTTCGTTATACTATGGCTACACCTTC. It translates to CASSPGSGSLYYGYTF.

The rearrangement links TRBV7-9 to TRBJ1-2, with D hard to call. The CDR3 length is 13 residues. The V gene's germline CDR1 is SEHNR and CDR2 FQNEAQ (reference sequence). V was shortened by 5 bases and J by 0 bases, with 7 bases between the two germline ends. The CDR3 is CASSKDTNYGYTF. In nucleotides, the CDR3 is TGTGCCAGCAGCAAGGATACTAACTATGGCTACACCTTC.

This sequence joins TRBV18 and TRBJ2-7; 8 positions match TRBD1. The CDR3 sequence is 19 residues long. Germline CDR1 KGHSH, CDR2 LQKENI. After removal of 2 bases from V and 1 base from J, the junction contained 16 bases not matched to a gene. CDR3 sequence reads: CASSPTKTGVVSGSYEQYF. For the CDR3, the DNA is TGTGCCAGCTCACCAACTAAGACAGGGGTCGTTAGCGGATCCTACGAGCAGTACTTC.

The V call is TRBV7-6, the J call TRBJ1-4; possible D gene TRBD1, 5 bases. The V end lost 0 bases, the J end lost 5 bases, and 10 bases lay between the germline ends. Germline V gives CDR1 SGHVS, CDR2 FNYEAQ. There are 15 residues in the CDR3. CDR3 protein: CASSLAPGENEKLFF. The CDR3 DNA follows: TGTGCCAGCAGCTTAGCGCCGGGGGAAAATGAAAAACTGTTTTTT. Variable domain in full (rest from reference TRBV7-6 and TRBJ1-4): GAGVSQSPRYKVTKRGQDVALRCDPISGHVSLYWYRQALGQGPEFLTYFNYEAQQDKSGLPNDRFSAERPEGSISTLTIQRTEQRDSAMYRCASSLAPGENEKLFFGSGTQLSVL.

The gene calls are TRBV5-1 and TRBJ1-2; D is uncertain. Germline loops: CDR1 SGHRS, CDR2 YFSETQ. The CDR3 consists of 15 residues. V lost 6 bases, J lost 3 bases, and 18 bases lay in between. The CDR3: CASKNQPGEDYGYTF. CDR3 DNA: TGCGCCAGCAAGAATCAGCCGGGAGAGGACTATGGCTACACCTTC.

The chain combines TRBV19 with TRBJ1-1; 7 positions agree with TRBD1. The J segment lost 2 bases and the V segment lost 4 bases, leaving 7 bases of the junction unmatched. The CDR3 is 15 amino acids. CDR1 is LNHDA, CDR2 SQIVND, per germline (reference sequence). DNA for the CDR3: TGTGCCAGTAGTAACCGGGACAGTCTAAACACTGAAGCTTTCTTT. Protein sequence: CASSNRDSLNTEAFF.

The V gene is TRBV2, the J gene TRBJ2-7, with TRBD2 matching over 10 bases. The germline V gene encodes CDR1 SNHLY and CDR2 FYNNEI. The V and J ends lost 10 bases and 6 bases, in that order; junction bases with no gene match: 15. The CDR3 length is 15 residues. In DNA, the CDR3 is TGTGCCACCGCTCCGAGTCTAGCGGGGGCCGGCGAGCAGTACTTC. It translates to CATAPSLAGAGEQYF. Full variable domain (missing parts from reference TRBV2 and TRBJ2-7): EPEVTQTPSHQVTQMGQEVILRCVPISNHLYFYWYRQILGQKVEFLVSFYNNEISEKSEIFDDQFSVERPDGSNFTLKIRSTKLEDSAMYFCATAPSLAGAGEQYFGPGTRLTVT.